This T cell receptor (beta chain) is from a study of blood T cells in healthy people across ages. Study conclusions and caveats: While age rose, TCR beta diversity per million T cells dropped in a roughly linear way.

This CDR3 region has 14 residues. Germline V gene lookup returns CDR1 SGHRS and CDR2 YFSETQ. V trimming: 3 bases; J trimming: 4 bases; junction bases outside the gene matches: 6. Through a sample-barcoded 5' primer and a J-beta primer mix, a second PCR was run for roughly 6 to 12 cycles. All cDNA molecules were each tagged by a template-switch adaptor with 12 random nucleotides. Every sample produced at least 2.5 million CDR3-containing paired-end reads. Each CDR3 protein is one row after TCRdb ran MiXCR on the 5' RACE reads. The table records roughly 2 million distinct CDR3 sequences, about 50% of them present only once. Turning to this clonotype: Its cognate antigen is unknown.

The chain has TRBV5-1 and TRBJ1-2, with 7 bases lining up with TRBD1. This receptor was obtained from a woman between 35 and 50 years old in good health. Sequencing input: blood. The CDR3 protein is CASSSEGAGYGYTF. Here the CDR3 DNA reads TGCGCCAGCAGCTCGGAGGGGGCTGGCTATGGCTACACCTTC.